This is a list of T cell receptor beta chains from one sample in a study of blood T cell repertoires in COVID-19. Only in-frame clones appear in the TCRdb table, and some are missing; sequencing was by immunoSEQ multiplex PCR. The profile covers a few hundred thousand clones, with roughly 90% appearing a single time and just under 3% taken by the ten largest. Sequenced material: PBMCs or T cells enriched from blood (not recorded which). These receptors originate from a woman in her 30s who had recovered from COVID-19. CDR3s include the opening cysteine and the closing phenylalanine or tryptophan. A D gene is named only where the DNA matches it firmly. Not every row has a clone size; where given, it reads once, few, many or a size class.

j_call: TRBJ2-3; v_call: TRBV6-5; d_call: .; clone_size: .; cdr3_nt: TGTGCCAGCAGCCCCGCGGGACCGCTAGATACGCAGTATTTT; cdr3_aa: CASSPAGPLDTQYF
j_call: TRBJ1-1; v_call: TRBV2; d_call: TRBD1; clone_size: .; cdr3_nt: TGTGCCAGCAGTTCGGACAGGGAAACTGAAGCTTTCTTT; cdr3_aa: CASSSDRETEAFF
j_call: TRBJ2-3; v_call: TRBV5-1; d_call: TRBD2; clone_size: .; cdr3_nt: TGCGCCAGCAGCCCACTGACTAGCGGGGGGCTAACAGATACGCAGTATTTT; cdr3_aa: CASSPLTSGGLTDTQYF
j_call: TRBJ2-7; v_call: TRBV5-4; d_call: .; clone_size: .; cdr3_nt: TGTGCCAGCAGCTTGATAAACGGACTCCGGAACCACGAGCAGTACTTC; cdr3_aa: CASSLINGLRNHEQYF
j_call: TRBJ1-2; v_call: TRBV10-3; d_call: .; clone_size: .; cdr3_nt: TGTGCCATCAGTGAGGCAGGGGAAATTCCATATGGCTACACCTTC; cdr3_aa: CAISEAGEIPYGYTF
j_call: TRBJ1-6; v_call: TRBV7-8; d_call: .; clone_size: .; cdr3_nt: TGTGCCAGCAGCGTGCAGGGAACCCACTATAATTCACCCCTCCACTTT; cdr3_aa: CASSVQGTHYNSPLHF
j_call: TRBJ2-3; v_call: TRBV6-5; d_call: .; clone_size: .; cdr3_nt: TGTGCCAGCAGGGGGGCGGGAGGCACAGATACGCAGTATTTT; cdr3_aa: CASRGAGGTDTQYF
j_call: TRBJ2-1; v_call: TRBV10-1; d_call: TRBD2; clone_size: once; cdr3_nt: TGCGCCAGCAGTGAGTCTGCGGGGGGGGCCTACAATGAGCAGTTCTTC; cdr3_aa: CASSESAGGAYNEQFF
j_call: TRBJ2-2; v_call: TRBV12-3/TRBV12-4; d_call: .; clone_size: .; cdr3_nt: TGTGCCAGCAGGTTTAGCACCGGGGAGCTGTTTTTT; cdr3_aa: CASRFSTGELFF
j_call: TRBJ1-6; v_call: TRBV5-8; d_call: TRBD1; clone_size: once; cdr3_nt: TGTGCCACCACGGACAGGGGTTATAATTCACCCCTCCACTTT; cdr3_aa: CATTDRGYNSPLHF
j_call: TRBJ1-2; v_call: TRBV6-2/TRBV6-3; d_call: TRBD1; clone_size: .; cdr3_nt: TGTGCCAGCAGTTATGGAGCAGGGGGCGAACAGTATGGCTACACCTTC; cdr3_aa: CASSYGAGGEQYGYTF
j_call: TRBJ1-1; v_call: TRBV28; d_call: TRBD1; clone_size: .; cdr3_nt: TGTGCCAGCAGTTCAGGACAGGGGAACACTGAAGCTTTCTTT; cdr3_aa: CASSSGQGNTEAFF
j_call: TRBJ2-7; v_call: TRBV14; d_call: .; clone_size: .; cdr3_nt: TGTGCCAGCAGCCAAGGGGCAGGGTTCGAGCAGTACTTC; cdr3_aa: CASSQGAGFEQYF
j_call: TRBJ2-2; v_call: TRBV24-1; d_call: TRBD2; clone_size: few; cdr3_nt: TGTGCCACCAGTGATTCACTAGCGGGTGAGACCGGGGAGCTGTTTTTT; cdr3_aa: CATSDSLAGETGELFF
j_call: TRBJ2-7; v_call: TRBV19; d_call: TRBD2; clone_size: .; cdr3_nt: TGTGCCAGTAGTCCCGGGACTAGCAGCTACGAGCAGTACTTC; cdr3_aa: CASSPGTSSYEQYF
j_call: TRBJ1-2; v_call: TRBV14; d_call: TRBD1; clone_size: .; cdr3_nt: TGTGCCAGCAGCCTGGGACAGGGGCCGTTCTATGGCTACACCTTC; cdr3_aa: CASSLGQGPFYGYTF
j_call: TRBJ2-7; v_call: TRBV27; d_call: .; clone_size: once; cdr3_nt: TGTGCCAGCAGTTTAGGGCCGAGATACGAGCAGTACTTC; cdr3_aa: CASSLGPRYEQYF
j_call: TRBJ1-2; v_call: TRBV6-1; d_call: .; clone_size: few; cdr3_nt: TGTGCCAGCAGTGAACCATTACATTCTAACTATGGCTACACCTTC; cdr3_aa: CASSEPLHSNYGYTF
j_call: TRBJ1-1; v_call: TRBV15; d_call: TRBD1; clone_size: .; cdr3_nt: TGTGCCACCAGTTACAGGGGGCCGAACACTGAAGCTTTCTTT; cdr3_aa: CATSYRGPNTEAFF
j_call: TRBJ1-2; v_call: TRBV4-1; d_call: .; clone_size: .; cdr3_nt: TGCGCCAGCAGCCAAGTTATAGCTTCTCACTATGGCTACACCTTC; cdr3_aa: CASSQVIASHYGYTF
j_call: TRBJ1-5; v_call: TRBV29-1; d_call: .; clone_size: .; cdr3_nt: TGCAGCTACCGAGAAGGGGGTAGCAATCAGCCCCAGCATTTT; cdr3_aa: CSYREGGSNQPQHF
j_call: TRBJ1-1; v_call: TRBV20-1; d_call: TRBD1; clone_size: .; cdr3_nt: TGCAGTGCTAGTGGACCTGGACAGGGGCGTGTTGAAGCTTTCTTT; cdr3_aa: CSASGPGQGRVEAFF
j_call: TRBJ2-2; v_call: TRBV2; d_call: TRBD2; clone_size: .; cdr3_nt: TGTGCCAGCAGCGGACTAGCGGTGAACACCGGGGAGCTGTTTTTT; cdr3_aa: CASSGLAVNTGELFF
j_call: TRBJ1-5; v_call: TRBV6-1; d_call: .; clone_size: .; cdr3_nt: TGTGCCAGCAGTGAAAAACGTGGAGCGTATAGCAATCAGCCCCAGCATTTT; cdr3_aa: CASSEKRGAYSNQPQHF
j_call: TRBJ2-5; v_call: TRBV28; d_call: .; clone_size: .; cdr3_nt: TGTGCCAGCAGTAGTAGGGCCCCGGGGAGCCAGTACTTC; cdr3_aa: CASSSRAPGSQYF
j_call: TRBJ1-1; v_call: TRBV28; d_call: TRBD1; clone_size: .; cdr3_nt: TGTGCCAGCAGGGGGACAGGGGGAGATAACACTGAAGCTTTCTTT; cdr3_aa: CASRGTGGDNTEAFF
j_call: TRBJ2-5; v_call: TRBV19; d_call: TRBD2; clone_size: once; cdr3_nt: TGTGCCAGTAAACATCTGCTAGCGGGAGGAGAGACCCAGTACTTC; cdr3_aa: CASKHLLAGGETQYF
j_call: TRBJ1-2; v_call: TRBV4-2; d_call: TRBD1; clone_size: few; cdr3_nt: TGTGCCAGCAGCCAAGAAGTGGACAGGGGGCACGGCTACACCTTC; cdr3_aa: CASSQEVDRGHGYTF
j_call: TRBJ2-2; v_call: TRBV3-1/TRBV3-2; d_call: .; clone_size: once; cdr3_nt: TGTGCCAGCAGCCGCGGTGCCGGGGAGCTGTTTTTT; cdr3_aa: CASSRGAGELFF
j_call: TRBJ1-1; v_call: TRBV4-1; d_call: TRBD1; clone_size: .; cdr3_nt: TGCGCCAGCAGCCAGGCCACCGGGACAGGGGGCCGGAGGACTGAAGCTTTCTTT; cdr3_aa: CASSQATGTGGRRTEAFF
j_call: TRBJ2-2; v_call: TRBV7-3; d_call: .; clone_size: .; cdr3_nt: TGTGCCAGCAGCTTAGGGGGAGGAACCGGGGAGCTGTTTTTT; cdr3_aa: CASSLGGGTGELFF
j_call: TRBJ2-6; v_call: TRBV5-1; d_call: TRBD1; clone_size: .; cdr3_nt: TGCGCCAGCAGCAAAGACAGGGCTGGGGCCAACGTCCTGACTTTC; cdr3_aa: CASSKDRAGANVLTF
j_call: TRBJ2-2; v_call: TRBV19; d_call: TRBD2; clone_size: few; cdr3_nt: TGTGCCAGTAGTCGCCCGGGACTAGCGGGGGGATACACCGGGGAGCTGTTTTTT; cdr3_aa: CASSRPGLAGGYTGELFF
j_call: TRBJ1-2; v_call: TRBV30; d_call: .; clone_size: once; cdr3_nt: TGTGCCTGGAGGGAGAACTATGGCTACACCTTC; cdr3_aa: CAWRENYGYTF
j_call: TRBJ2-5; v_call: TRBV7-2; d_call: TRBD2; clone_size: .; cdr3_nt: TGTGCCAGCAGCTTTTGGGCGGGAGGGCAAGAGACCCAGTACTTC; cdr3_aa: CASSFWAGGQETQYF
j_call: TRBJ2-7; v_call: TRBV9; d_call: TRBD1; clone_size: .; cdr3_nt: TGTGCCAGCAGCGCGGGAGACCGGACAGGGGACTACGAGCAGTACTTC; cdr3_aa: CASSAGDRTGDYEQYF
j_call: TRBJ1-2; v_call: TRBV5-1; d_call: .; clone_size: .; cdr3_nt: TGCGCCAGCAGCTTGGTGGGCAGAAGCTATGGCTACACCTTC; cdr3_aa: CASSLVGRSYGYTF
j_call: TRBJ2-7; v_call: TRBV5-1; d_call: .; clone_size: .; cdr3_nt: TGCGCCAGCAGCTTGGGAGTACAGGGTTACGAGCAGTACTTC; cdr3_aa: CASSLGVQGYEQYF
j_call: TRBJ2-1; v_call: TRBV7-2; d_call: TRBD2; clone_size: .; cdr3_nt: TGTGCCAGCAGCAGAACTAGCGGGAGGGGGGGTGAGCAGTTCTTC; cdr3_aa: CASSRTSGRGGEQFF
j_call: TRBJ2-7; v_call: TRBV6-5; d_call: .; clone_size: .; cdr3_nt: TGTGCCAGCAGCCTCGACAGGACTTCCTACGAGCAGTACTTC; cdr3_aa: CASSLDRTSYEQYF
j_call: TRBJ2-1; v_call: TRBV3-1/TRBV3-2; d_call: TRBD2; clone_size: .; cdr3_nt: TGTGCCAGCAGCCAACCCCTAGCGGGAGGGCTCAATGAGCAGTTCTTC; cdr3_aa: CASSQPLAGGLNEQFF
j_call: TRBJ1-6; v_call: TRBV27; d_call: TRBD1; clone_size: .; cdr3_nt: TGTGCCAGCAGTGCGATCGGGACAGGGATCCATAATTCACCCCTCCACTTT; cdr3_aa: CASSAIGTGIHNSPLHF
j_call: TRBJ2-1; v_call: TRBV27; d_call: .; clone_size: .; cdr3_nt: TGTGCCAGCAGTTTCAGGGCAAGCCCCTACAATGAGCAGTTCTTC; cdr3_aa: CASSFRASPYNEQFF
j_call: TRBJ1-1; v_call: TRBV9; d_call: TRBD1; clone_size: once; cdr3_nt: TGTGCCAGCAGCGGCCGACAGGGTGTGGACACTGAAGCTTTCTTT; cdr3_aa: CASSGRQGVDTEAFF
j_call: TRBJ2-2; v_call: TRBV11-2; d_call: .; clone_size: .; cdr3_nt: TGTGCCAGCAGCTTAGAGCGCCGGGAGCTGTTTTTT; cdr3_aa: CASSLERRELFF
j_call: TRBJ1-5; v_call: TRBV2; d_call: .; clone_size: .; cdr3_nt: TGTGCCAGCAGCGGGGGACTGCTCAATCAGCCCCAGCATTTT; cdr3_aa: CASSGGLLNQPQHF
j_call: TRBJ1-5; v_call: TRBV2; d_call: .; clone_size: .; cdr3_nt: TGTGCCAGCAGTGAAGCGCTTCATTTGACCCCCGGAGGGCCCCAGCATTTT; cdr3_aa: CASSEALHLTPGGPQHF
j_call: TRBJ2-7; v_call: TRBV29-1; d_call: TRBD2; clone_size: .; cdr3_nt: TGCAGCGTTTACGGGACTAGCGGGGGGATATACGAGCAGTACTTC; cdr3_aa: CSVYGTSGGIYEQYF